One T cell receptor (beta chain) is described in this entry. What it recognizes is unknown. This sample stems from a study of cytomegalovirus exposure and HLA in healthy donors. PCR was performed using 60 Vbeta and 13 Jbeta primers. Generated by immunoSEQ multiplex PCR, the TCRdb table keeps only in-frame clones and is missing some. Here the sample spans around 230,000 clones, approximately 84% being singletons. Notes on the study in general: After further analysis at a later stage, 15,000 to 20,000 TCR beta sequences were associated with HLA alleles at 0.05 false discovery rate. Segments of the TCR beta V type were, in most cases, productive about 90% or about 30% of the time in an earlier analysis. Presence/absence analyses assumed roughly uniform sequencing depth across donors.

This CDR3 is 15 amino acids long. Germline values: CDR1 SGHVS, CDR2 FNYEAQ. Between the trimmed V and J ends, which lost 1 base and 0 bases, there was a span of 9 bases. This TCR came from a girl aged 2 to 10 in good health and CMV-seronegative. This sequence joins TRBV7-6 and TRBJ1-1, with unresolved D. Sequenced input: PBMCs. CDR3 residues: CASSLELSVNTEAFF. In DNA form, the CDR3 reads TGTGCCAGCAGCTTAGAATTATCGGTGAACACTGAAGCTTTCTTT.